Each of the 32 T cell receptor beta chains below was sequenced from the same sample in a study of blood T cells in healthy people across ages. The use of a sample-barcoded 5' primer and a J-beta primer mix characterized a second PCR of roughly 6 to 12 cycles. TCRdb called the 5' RACE reads again in MiXCR, with one record for every CDR3 protein. The profile shows hundreds of thousands of distinct CDR3 sequences, about a third of them singletons. The source material was blood. The source is a woman of 80 years or more in good health.

At least ten counts were recorded for this clonotype. One base away lies a much larger clone, so this may be a sequencing read error. The chain couples TRBV25-1 to TRBJ2-7; 9 bases map to TRBD1. The V and J ends lost 1 base and 9 bases, in that order; junction bases with no gene match: 10. Germline-derived CDR1 and CDR2 are MGHDK and SYGVNS. The CDR3 contains 15 residues. The CDR3 protein is CASSELGTGSKGQYF. The DNA for the CDR3 is TGTGCCAGCAGTGAATTGGGGACAGGGTCTAAAGGGCAGTACTTC.

This clonotype occurred many times. This rearrangement joins TRBV20-1 to TRBJ2-3; 8 bases align to TRBD2. The CDR3 extends over 16 amino acids. Germline V gene lookup returns CDR1 DFQATT and CDR2 SNEGSKA (reference sequence). With 2 bases clipped from V and 2 bases from J, the junction kept 9 bases outside the gene matches. The CDR3 loop reads CSARSRVAGITDTQYF. The CDR3 DNA reads TGCAGTGCTAGATCGAGAGTAGCGGGGATCACAGATACGCAGTATTTT.

About this clonotype itself: A much larger clone lies one base from this, so it may be a read error. CDR3 nucleotide sequence: TGTGCCAGCAGCCCGAGACAGGGGCTAGATACGCAGTATTTT. It translates to CASSPRQGLDTQYF. The rearrangement uses TRBV7-9 and TRBJ2-3; 8 positions agree with TRBD1. Germline-derived CDR1 and CDR2 are SEHNR and FQNEAQ (reference sequence). This CDR3 has 14 residues. V lost 5 bases, J lost 5 bases, and 6 bases stayed unmatched.

This clonotype was counted a few times. It may be a read error: a sequence one base away is much more abundant. The chain has TRBV28 and TRBJ2-3; tentatively, D is TRBD2 (5 bases). Per the germline V gene, CDR1 is MDHEN and CDR2 is SYDVKM. The CDR3 has 13 residues. In DNA form, the CDR3 reads TGTGCCAGCAGTCTCACTAGTGTGGATACGCGGTATTTT. As protein: CASSLTSVDTRYF.

Comments on this clonotype: This may arise from a read error, as a much more abundant clone is one base away. The rearrangement joins TRBV12-3 or TRBV12-4 to TRBJ1-6; 7 positions match TRBD1. The CDR3 contains 14 residues. The V gene end was trimmed by 3 bases and the J gene end by 8 bases; junction bases not matched to a gene: 4. This CDR3 is CASSFTQGYSPLHF. The DNA of the CDR3 is TGTGCCAGCAGTTTTACACAGGGGTATTCACCCCTCCACTTT.

This clonotype was recorded a few times. The chain's CDR3 is CSVDGGAMNTEAFF. CDR3 nucleotide sequence: TGCAGCGTCGATGGGGGTGCCATGAACACTGAAGCTTTCTTT. The rearrangement links TRBV29-1 to TRBJ1-1; weak D call: TRBD1 (5 bases). This CDR3 spans 14 amino acids. Germline V gene lookup returns CDR1 SQVTM and CDR2 ANQGSEA. V lost 6 bases and J lost 0, with 14 bases in between.

V usage is TRBV11-2 and J usage is TRBJ1-6; D gene ambiguous. Germline assignment: CDR1 SGHAT and CDR2 FQNNGV. The CDR3 loop spans 14 amino acids. Trimming stripped 0 bases from V and 9 bases from J, with 9 bases between. CDR3 nucleotides: TGTGCCAGCAGCTTAGATGGGAGAGGTTCACCCCTCCACTTT. Translated, it gives CASSLDGRGSPLHF.

This clonotype was found many times. This chain joins TRBV9 and TRBJ2-3, with a tentative D call TRBD2 (5 bases). V shed 4 bases and J shed 6 bases, with 6 bases lying between them. CDR3 size: 11 residues. CDR1 is SGDLS and CDR2 is YYNGEE in the germline V gene. The chain's CDR3 is CASSQRDTQYF. CDR3 nucleotide sequence: TGTGCCAGCAGCCAGCGGGATACGCAGTATTTT.

This clonotype was seen repeatedly, ten times or more. The junction differs from germline at one of its ends, possibly a read error. This chain joins TRBV5-1 and TRBJ2-1; 11 bases fit TRBD2. CDR1 and CDR2 (germline): SGHRS, YFSETQ. This CDR3 spans 15 amino acids. CDR3 loop: CASSLGLAGGSEQFF. The CDR3 bases are TGTGCCAGCAGCTTAGGGCTAGCGGGGGGCAGTGAGCAGTTCTTC.

This clonotype has at least ten counts. The chain joins TRBV5-1 to TRBJ1-1; D unresolved. V was pared by 0 bases and J by 4 bases, with 13 bases between. Per the germline V gene, CDR1 is SGHRS and CDR2 is YFSETQ. This CDR3 region has 15 residues. CDR3 residues: CASSLDPGGGTEAFF. For the CDR3, the DNA is TGCGCCAGCAGCTTGGATCCGGGAGGTGGCACTGAAGCTTTCTTT.

Only a few counts were recorded for this clonotype. The junction and the germline gene differ at one end; a read error may be behind it. This rearrangement joins TRBV12-3 or TRBV12-4 to TRBJ2-3, with 8 bases lining up with TRBD1. This CDR3 is built from 14 residues. In DNA, the CDR3 is TGTGCCGGCAGTTTCGACAGGGGTGAGGATGCGCAGTATTTT. Residues: CAGSFDRGEDAQYF.

This clonotype was seen ten or more times. This chain joins TRBV20-1 and TRBJ2-5; 14 bases are a match to TRBD2. Germline V gene lookup returns CDR1 DFQATT and CDR2 SNEGSKA (reference sequence). The junction had 7 bases not matched to a gene; V was cut back by 4 bases and J by 0 bases. The CDR3 has 17 residues. CDR3 sequence: CSAIGLAGGEYQETQYF. The CDR3 bases are TGCAGTGCTATAGGACTAGCGGGGGGCGAGTACCAAGAGACCCAGTACTTC.

This clonotype was counted many times. The germline gene is not matched at one end of the junction; a read error may be the cause. The V gene is TRBV5-1, the J gene TRBJ1-1; 8 bases match TRBD1. The germline gives CDR1 SGHRS, CDR2 YFSETQ. This CDR3 spans 14 amino acids. The CDR3 protein is CASSLQGGNTEAFF. CDR3 in DNA: TGTGCCAGCAGCTTACAGGGGGGGAACACTGAAGCTTTCTTT. The full variable domain, in which reference TRBV5-1 and TRBJ1-1 provide the parts outside the CDR3, is KAGVTQTPRYLIKTRGQQVTLSCSPISGHRSVSWYQQTPGQGLQFLFEYFSETQRNKGNFPGRFSGRQFSNSRSEMNVSTLELGDSALYLCASSLQGGNTEAFFGQGTRLTVV.

The chain employs TRBV5-6 and TRBJ2-4; no firm D call. This CDR3 is 15 amino acids long. CDR1 and CDR2 (germline): SGHDT, YYEEEE. With 3 bases removed from V and 3 bases from J, the gap between germline ends came to 13 bases. The CDR3 DNA reads TGTGCCAGCAGCTCCACGAGGACGGTCAAAAACATTCAGTACTTC. It codes for CASSSTRTVKNIQYF.

This clonotype was recorded at least ten times. The DNA of the CDR3 is TGTGCCAGCAGCGCGGGTATGAACACTGAAGCTTTCTTT. It yields the protein CASSAGMNTEAFF. J is TRBJ1-1 and V is TRBV9; D gene unclear. There are 13 residues in the CDR3. Germline V gives CDR1 SGDLS, CDR2 YYNGEE. Trimming stripped 3 bases from V and 0 bases from J, with 6 bases between.

This clonotype has just one count. The chain uses TRBV7-2 and TRBJ1-5; D is uncertain. The CDR3 has 15 amino acids. Trimming stripped 2 bases from V and 7 bases from J, with 15 bases between. In germline, CDR1 is SGHTA, CDR2 FQGNSA. CDR3 nucleotides: TGTGCCAGCAGCTTACAAGGGCTCCTTGACCAGCCCCAGCATTTT. Its protein is CASSLQGLLDQPQHF.

The sample holds a few counts of this clonotype. Given a much more abundant clone one base away, this may be a read error. The CDR3 sequence is CASSRRNEQYF. CDR3 DNA sequence: TGTGCCAGCAGCCGTAGGAATGAGCAGTACTTC. The chain is built from TRBV6-2 or TRBV6-3 and TRBJ2-7; D unclear. This CDR3 is 11 amino acids long. The germline V gene encodes CDR1 MNHEY and CDR2 SVGEGT. The ends were cut back, 6 bases at V and 7 bases at J, with 10 bases in the middle.

The DNA of the CDR3 is TGTGCCAGCAGCACTGGGACTAGCGGGCGCCTTTCCTACGAGCAGTACTTC. Amino acids: CASSTGTSGRLSYEQYF. V usage is TRBV7-2 and J usage is TRBJ2-7; 12 bases match TRBD2. Trimming removed 5 bases from V and 1 base from J; junction bases left unmatched: 9. CDR3 length: 17 residues. Germline CDR1 is SGHTA and CDR2 is FQGNSA.

At least ten counts were recorded for this clonotype. This chain connects TRBV28 to TRBJ2-1, with TRBD1 matching over 8 bases. The J segment lost 6 bases and the V segment lost 5 bases, leaving 9 bases of the junction unmatched. The CDR3 totals 15 residues. CDR1 and CDR2 (germline): MDHEN, SYDVKM. The DNA of the CDR3 is TGTGCCAGCAGTCCACCTACGGACAGGGCCAATGAGCAGTTCTTC. This sequence encodes CASSPPTDRANEQFF.

This clonotype was counted at least ten times. The chain combines TRBV27 with TRBJ1-2, with D possibly TRBD1 on 6 matching bases. The CDR3 is 17 amino acids. The V end lost 6 bases, the J end lost 6 bases, and 26 bases lay between the germline ends. From germline, CDR1 is MNHEY and CDR2 SMNVEV (reference sequence). CDR3 region: CASSSTGVLLPFNGYTF. The CDR3 DNA sequence: TGTGCCAGCAGCTCGACAGGTGTCCTACTCCCTTTTAATGGCTACACCTTC.

Many counts were recorded for this clonotype. The CDR3 nucleotides are TGTGCCAGCAGTGAAGAGATTCGTCGGAGTTACAATGAGCAGTTCTTC. Protein: CASSEEIRRSYNEQFF. This chain connects TRBV6-1 to TRBJ2-1; the D is unclear. V lost 1 base to trimming and J lost 4 bases, with 14 bases between them. There are 16 residues in the CDR3. From germline, CDR1 is MNHNS and CDR2 SASEGT.

At least ten counts were recorded for this clonotype. The chain employs TRBV5-1 and TRBJ2-1; 13 nucleotides align to TRBD2. The CDR3 has 17 residues. CDR1 is SGHRS, CDR2 YFSETQ, per germline. V lost 4 bases and J lost 5; bases outside the gene matches: 9. CDR3 sequence: CASSPRTSGGGNNEQFF. The CDR3 DNA is TGCGCCAGCAGCCCAAGGACTAGCGGGGGTGGCAACAATGAGCAGTTCTTC.

The chain carries TRBV11-2 and TRBJ1-2, with a possible D match to TRBD1 (6 bases). Trimming cost V 9 bases and J 5 bases, with 13 bases left between them. The CDR3 length is 12 residues. Germline assignment: CDR1 SGHAT and CDR2 FQNNGV. The CDR3 DNA is TGTGCCAGTGCGGGGGCCCGGTATGGCTACACCTTC. Translating gives CASAGARYGYTF. The variable domain in full, completed from reference TRBV11-2 and TRBJ1-2, reads EAGVAQSPRYKIIEKRQSVAFWCNPISGHATLYWYQQILGQGPKLLIQFQNNGVVDDSQLPKDRFSAERLKGVDSTLKIQPAKLEDSAVYLCASAGARYGYTFGSGTRLTVV.

This chain uses TRBV6-5 with TRBJ2-7; maybe TRBD2 (6 bases). The ends were cut back, 10 bases at V and 2 bases at J, with 21 bases in the middle. Germline V gene lookup returns CDR1 MNHEY and CDR2 SVGAGI. The CDR3 contains 15 residues. This chain's CDR3 is CATNKQEAGAYEQYF. The CDR3 DNA is TGTGCCACGAATAAACAGGAAGCGGGCGCCTACGAGCAGTACTTC.

In this sample, this clonotype turned up a few times. This chain uses TRBV5-1 with TRBJ2-5; 7 nucleotides match TRBD1. The trim removed 4 bases at V and 11 bases at J, leaving 17 bases unmatched. Germline CDR1 and CDR2: SGHRS and YFSETQ. The CDR3 spans 15 residues. The CDR3 region is CASSPGTAKYNEQYF. In DNA, the CDR3 is TGCGCCAGCAGCCCCGGGACAGCTAAGTACAATGAGCAGTACTTC.

This chain joins TRBV20-1 and TRBJ2-4; 12 bases line up with TRBD2. Germline V CDR1 and CDR2: DFQATT, SNEGSKA (reference sequence). The CDR3 contains 16 residues. V lost 3 bases to trimming and J lost 3 bases; unmatched junction nucleotides: 6. The CDR3 DNA sequence: TGCAGTGCTAGCCCTACTAGCGGGGGGATCAAAAACATTCAGTACTTC. As protein: CSASPTSGGIKNIQYF.

This clonotype was counted many times. V is TRBV28 and J is TRBJ2-5; 7 nucleotides match TRBD2. The CDR3 covers 15 residues. V shed 3 bases and J 5 bases; nucleotides not matched to a gene: 9. Germline CDR1 MDHEN, CDR2 SYDVKM. The CDR3 bases are TGTGCCAGCAGTTTGGGGCAGGGAGGGGAGGAGACCCAGTACTTC. This gives the protein CASSLGQGGEETQYF.

This chain links TRBV10-3 with TRBJ1-1; the D is unclear. V dropped 0 bases and J dropped 1 base, with 6 bases sitting between them. Germline V gene data show CDR1 as ENHRY and CDR2 as SYGVKD. This CDR3 is 14 amino acids long. The CDR3 DNA reads as TGTGCCATCAGTGAGTCAGCAGGGAACACTGAAGCTTTCTTT. This sequence encodes CAISESAGNTEAFF.

This clonotype came up many times. CDR3 in DNA: TGTGCCAGCAGCTTAGTTCCAGCGGGTGTCTTCAGCGAGCAGTACTTC. Amino acid sequence: CASSLVPAGVFSEQYF. The chain links TRBV7-2 to TRBJ2-7; D is possibly TRBD2 (6 bases). The CDR3 consists of 16 residues. Between the trimmed V and J ends, which lost 1 base and 6 bases, there was a span of 19 bases. CDR1 SGHTA and CDR2 FQGNSA come from the germline V gene.

A single count supports this clonotype. The CDR3 spells CASSQTWGFEGQPQHF. The CDR3 nucleotides read TGCGCCAGCAGCCAGACATGGGGGTTTGAGGGTCAGCCCCAGCATTTT. This sequence joins TRBV4-3 and TRBJ1-5, with D possibly being TRBD1 (5 bases). Trimming shortened V by 3 bases and J by 6 bases, and 18 bases separated the two germline ends. Germline V lookup: CDR1 LGHNA, CDR2 YSLEER. This CDR3 comprises 16 residues.

This clonotype has ten or more counts. This chain links TRBV6-1 with TRBJ1-6, with 9 bases matching TRBD1. Per the germline V gene, CDR1 is MNHNS and CDR2 is SASEGT. The junction had 4 bases not matched to a gene; V was cut back by 1 base and J by 9 bases. The CDR3 consists of 15 residues. The CDR3 DNA follows: TGTGCCAGCAGTGAAGAGGGACAGGGTCGTTCACCCCTCCACTTT. This sequence encodes CASSEEGQGRSPLHF.

In this sample, this clonotype turned up many times. The chain has TRBV20-1 and TRBJ2-7, with D perhaps TRBD1 or TRBD2 (5 bases each). Germline V CDR1 and CDR2: DFQATT, SNEGSKA (reference sequence). The V end lost 5 bases, the J end lost 6 bases, and 14 bases lay between the germline ends. The CDR3 totals 12 residues. The CDR3 region is CSAARRDGEQYF. CDR3 nucleotide sequence: TGCAGTGCTGCACGCCGGGACGGCGAGCAGTACTTC.